Following are 32 T cell receptor beta chains from one sample sequenced in a study of blood T cells in healthy people across ages. With a J-beta primer mix and a sample-barcoded 5' primer, a second PCR ran roughly 7 to 11 cycles. TCRdb independently ran MiXCR on the 5' RACE reads; one entry per CDR3 protein. The profile shows about 930,000 distinct CDR3 sequences, about 27% of them singletons. These data also featured in a second study, about T cells of mothers and their children.

Sequenced sample: blood. The receptors stem from a woman aged 40 to 50 in good health.

This clonotype occurred a few times. The chain carries TRBV5-4 and TRBJ2-7; D remains ambiguous. Looked up from germline, CDR1 is SGHNT and CDR2 is YYREEE (reference sequence). V was shortened by 1 base and J by 4 bases, with 9 bases between the two germline ends. The CDR3 is made up of 13 amino acids. The CDR3 region is CASSLKLGYEQYF. CDR3 in DNA: TGTGCCAGCAGCTTGAAACTCGGGTACGAGCAGTACTTC.

The chain carries TRBV7-3 and TRBJ2-1, with 11 bases identical to TRBD2. This CDR3 spans 17 amino acids. With V trimmed by 1 base and J by 4 bases, 6 bases remained unmatched. Germline V lookup: CDR1 SGHTA, CDR2 FQGTGA. The CDR3 nucleotides read TGTGCCAGCAGCTTAATGGGGACTAGCGGCACATACAATGAGCAGTTCTTC. This gives the protein CASSLMGTSGTYNEQFF.

This chain's CDR3 is CASSQDGLFYEQYF. The CDR3 DNA is TGCGCCAGCAGCCAAGATGGGCTCTTCTACGAGCAGTACTTC. The V call is TRBV4-3, the J call TRBJ2-7; unclear D gene. This CDR3 has 14 residues. V dropped 0 bases and J dropped 3 bases, with 9 bases sitting between them. From germline, CDR1 is LGHNA and CDR2 YSLEER.

The gene calls are TRBV20-1 and TRBJ2-5; the match to TRBD2 covers 13 bases. The V segment lost 3 bases and the J segment 9 bases; nucleotides outside the gene matches: 4. The CDR3 loop spans 13 amino acids. Germline V lookup: CDR1 DFQATT, CDR2 SNEGSKA (reference sequence). CDR3 in amino acids: CSASGLAGEAQYF. CDR3 DNA sequence: TGCAGTGCTAGTGGACTAGCGGGGGAAGCCCAGTACTTC.

In this sample, this clonotype turned up once. A much larger clone sits a single nucleotide away, making a read error possible. The J gene is TRBJ2-4, the V gene TRBV7-8; D call uncertain. The J call may be faulty, since TRBJ2-7 better matches the DNA end. The germline V gene encodes CDR1 SGHVS and CDR2 FQNEAQ. CDR3 length equals 14 residues. The CDR3 is CASSLFVRTYEQYF. The CDR3 DNA sequence: TGTGCCAGCAGCTTATTCGTCAGGACCTACGAGCAGTACTTC.

Only a few counts were recorded for this clonotype. The chain recombines TRBV15 with TRBJ2-3, with TRBD2 matching over 10 bases. Germline trimming cut 2 bases from V and 10 bases from J; bases unmatched to any gene: 9. From germline, CDR1 is LNHNV and CDR2 YYDKDF (reference sequence). The CDR3 totals 15 residues. The CDR3 spells CATSRSGLALFSQYF. As DNA, the CDR3 is TGTGCCACCAGCAGATCGGGACTAGCGCTGTTTTCGCAGTATTTT.

The rearrangement joins TRBV12-3 or TRBV12-4 to TRBJ1-2; D ambiguous. The CDR3 runs 11 residues. V lost 3 bases and J 7 bases, leaving 6 bases between the germline ends. The CDR3 protein is CASSFVAGYTF. Written as DNA, the CDR3 is TGTGCCAGCAGTTTTGTGGCTGGCTACACCTTC.

There are many counts of this clonotype. The chain joins TRBV12-3 or TRBV12-4 to TRBJ1-6, with TRBD1 identical over 10 bases. V shed 5 bases, J shed 8 bases, and the junction held 3 bases outside the gene matches. This CDR3 spans 14 amino acids. CDR3: CASSTGTGDSPLHF. The CDR3 coding sequence is TGTGCCAGCAGTACCGGGACAGGGGATTCACCCCTCCACTTT.

The gene calls are TRBV28 and TRBJ1-1; D is perhaps TRBD1 (5 bases). The CDR3 runs to 16 residues. Germline-derived CDR1 and CDR2 are MDHEN and SYDVKM. V lost 6 bases and J 0 bases, leaving 17 bases between the germline ends. CDR3 loop: CASSSGTRRMNTEAFF. The DNA for the CDR3 is TGTGCCAGCAGCTCTGGGACGCGGCGAATGAACACTGAAGCTTTCTTT.

This sequence joins TRBV2 and TRBJ2-1; TRBD2 aligns across 15 bases. V trimming: 5 bases; J trimming: 12 bases; junction bases outside the gene matches: 8. The germline V gene encodes CDR1 SNHLY and CDR2 FYNNEI. CDR3 length: 15 amino acids. CDR3 bases: TGTGCCAGCAGTACCCGGACTAGCGGGGGGGCATGGCAGTTCTTC. Residues: CASSTRTSGGAWQFF.

In this sample, this clonotype turned up a few times. V and J are TRBV20-1 and TRBJ2-7; D gene uncertain. Trimming cost V 0 bases and J 2 bases, with 14 bases left between them. Germline V CDR1 and CDR2: DFQATT, SNEGSKA (reference sequence). The CDR3 covers 15 residues. The CDR3 DNA sequence: TGCAGTGCTAGAGAGGGCGGAGTTAGCCCCTACGAGCAGTACTTC. Its translation is CSAREGGVSPYEQYF.

This clonotype has more than one count but fewer than ten. V gene TRBV7-9 combines with J gene TRBJ2-5; 7 nucleotides line up with TRBD2. The assigned J gene may be wrong: the sequence end matches TRBJ2-7 better. CDR1 and CDR2 from the germline V gene are SEHNR and FQNEAQ (reference sequence). The length of the CDR3 is 15 residues. Here the CDR3 reads CASTRSGNLSYEQYF. The CDR3 DNA reads as TGTGCCAGCACCAGGAGCGGGAATCTCTCCTACGAGCAGTACTTC.

The chain links TRBV18 to TRBJ2-4; 7 bases agree with TRBD1. There are 14 residues in the CDR3. Germline loops: CDR1 KGHSH, CDR2 LQKENI. The V segment lost 3 bases and the J segment 13 bases; nucleotides outside the gene matches: 12. For the CDR3, the DNA is TGTGCCAGCTCACCCGGGACAGTCAACAATGAGCAGTACTTC. It translates to CASSPGTVNNEQYF.

A few counts support this clonotype. The chain carries TRBV3-1 and TRBJ2-1, with D unclear. The germline gives CDR1 LGHDT, CDR2 YNNKEL (reference sequence). Trimming cost V 2 bases and J 8 bases, with 7 bases left between them. The CDR3 runs 12 residues. The CDR3 DNA reads as TGTGCCAGCAGCCAAACGGTACATGAGCAGTTCTTC. It translates to CASSQTVHEQFF.

Many counts were recorded for this clonotype. The chain has TRBV7-2 and TRBJ2-1, with TRBD1 matching 7 bases. The V gene's germline CDR1 is SGHTA and CDR2 FQGNSA. The ends lost 3 bases at V and 4 bases at J; junction bases unmatched: 3. The length of the CDR3 is 14 residues. CDR3 sequence reads: CASSFRGRYNEQFF. The CDR3 nucleotides read TGTGCCAGCAGCTTCAGGGGGAGATACAATGAGCAGTTCTTC.

For this clonotype: A much bigger clone sits one base away, suggesting this may be a read error. The rearrangement uses TRBV5-1 and TRBJ2-7, with 9 bases lining up with TRBD1. This CDR3 contains 14 residues. Per germline, CDR1 SGHRS and CDR2 YFSETQ. The CDR3 DNA sequence: TGCGCCAGCAGGGCTGGGACAGGGTCGGGCGAGCGGTACTTC. Translated, it gives CASRAGTGSGERYF.

This clonotype was detected ten times or more. The chain uses TRBV12-3 or TRBV12-4 and TRBJ2-3; D is unclear. The V gene lost 5 bases and the J gene lost 0 bases, with 12 bases spanning the gap. CDR3 length: 15 amino acids. CDR3 DNA sequence: TGTGCCAGCAGTGCCAGACGGGCTAGCACAGATACGCAGTATTTT. This sequence encodes CASSARRASTDTQYF.

This clonotype was seen ten or more times. This chain uses TRBV12-3 or TRBV12-4 with TRBJ2-7, with D perhaps matching TRBD1 (5 bases). V was shortened by 0 bases and J by 2 bases, with 14 bases between the two germline ends. This CDR3 is built from 16 residues. In nucleotides, the CDR3 is TGTGCCAGCAGTTTAGCCCCAGCCAGGGTGCCCTACGAGCAGTACTTC. This encodes CASSLAPARVPYEQYF.

As regards this clonotype: This may stem from a read error, because a much larger clone lies one nucleotide away. The chain combines TRBV9 with TRBJ2-7; 7 bases line up with TRBD2. The CDR3 has 15 amino acids. Trimming took 2 bases from V and 7 from J; bases not matched to a gene: 12. Germline V gene data show CDR1 as SGDLS and CDR2 as YYNGEE. The CDR3 region is CASSVGAGSYNEQYF. The CDR3 region has the DNA TGTGCCAGCAGCGTTGGAGCGGGGTCCTACAATGAGCAGTACTTC.

The V gene is TRBV29-1, the J gene TRBJ1-1; no definite D call. CDR1 is SQVTM, CDR2 ANQGSEA, per germline. V was shortened by 7 bases and J by 4 bases, with 7 bases between the two germline ends. There are 10 residues in the CDR3. The DNA for the CDR3 is TGCAGCGCGGGAGCCACTGAAGCTTTCTTT. Translated, it gives CSAGATEAFF.

The V and J genes are TRBV7-2 and TRBJ2-5, with 8 bases aligning to TRBD2. The CDR3 totals 17 residues. Losses at the gene ends were 3 bases for V and 4 bases for J; bases not matched to a gene: 13. The germline gives CDR1 SGHTA, CDR2 FQGNSA. CDR3 protein: CASSLGGSGGRLETQYF. The CDR3 coding sequence is TGTGCCAGCAGCTTGGGGGGAAGCGGGGGACGCCTAGAGACCCAGTACTTC.

This clonotype was seen more than once but under ten times. The V call is TRBV7-2, the J call TRBJ1-4, with TRBD1 matching over 10 bases. Trimming removed 3 bases from V and 5 bases from J; junction bases left unmatched: 9. The CDR3 has 17 amino acids. The germline gives CDR1 SGHTA, CDR2 FQGNSA. The CDR3 here is CASSFDLGTGVNEKLFF. The DNA of the CDR3 is TGTGCCAGCAGCTTCGATTTGGGGACAGGGGTAAATGAAAAACTGTTTTTT.

The chain is built from TRBV20-1 and TRBJ1-2, with D possibly matching TRBD1 (5 bases). CDR1 is DFQATT and CDR2 is SNEGSKA in the germline V gene (reference sequence). The CDR3 extends over 14 amino acids. With 1 base removed from V and 4 bases from J, the gap between germline ends came to 13 bases. CDR3 DNA sequence: TGCAGTGCTAGAGTCTATACAGACAGCTATGGCTACACCTTC. Its translation is CSARVYTDSYGYTF.

This clonotype was observed a few times. The chain uses TRBV5-1 and TRBJ2-1, with TRBD1 matching over 10 bases. Germline assignment: CDR1 SGHRS and CDR2 YFSETQ. Trimming cost V 6 bases and J 5 bases; bases outside gene matches: 8. The CDR3 consists of 15 residues. DNA of the CDR3: TGCGCCAGCACCGACAGGGGGCAAGGTCACAATGAGCAGTTCTTC. Residues: CASTDRGQGHNEQFF. Complete variable domain (other parts from reference TRBV5-1 and TRBJ2-1): KAGVTQTPRYLIKTRGQQVTLSCSPISGHRSVSWYQQTPGQGLQFLFEYFSETQRNKGNFPGRFSGRQFSNSRSEMNVSTLELGDSALYLCASTDRGQGHNEQFFGPGTRLTVL.

As to this clonotype: This sequence may be a read error, since a much larger clone differs from it by one base. The chain employs TRBV15 and TRBJ2-7; no reliable D call. Germline CDR1 is LNHNV and CDR2 is YYDKDF (reference sequence). The CDR3 spans 14 residues. The CDR3 loop is CAASRDSLGYEQYF. Here the CDR3 DNA reads TGTGCCGCCAGCAGAGATAGTCTGGGATACGAGCAGTACTTC.

With respect to this clonotype: An end of the junction does not agree with germline; a read error may underlie this. The V call is TRBV7-9, the J call TRBJ2-7, with 9 bases matching TRBD2. Germline V CDR1 and CDR2: SEHNR, FQNEAQ (reference sequence). There are 14 residues in the CDR3. The CDR3 protein is CASSSTSGSCEQYF. The CDR3 DNA follows: TGTGCCAGCAGCTCGACTAGCGGTTCCTGCGAGCAGTACTTC.

This clonotype was seen only a few times. V and J are TRBV29-1 and TRBJ2-2; D is unresolved. The CDR3 is made up of 13 amino acids. V was shortened by 0 bases and J by 6 bases, with 8 bases between the two germline ends. Germline loops: CDR1 SQVTM, CDR2 ANQGSEA. CDR3 DNA: TGCAGCGTTGAAGATGGCCGAGCCGGGGAGCTGTTTTTT. Translation gives CSVEDGRAGELFF.

The chain couples TRBV6-6 to TRBJ1-4; D is possibly TRBD1 (6 bases). The germline V and J ends were trimmed by 7 bases and 0 bases, with 12 bases remaining between them. The germline gives CDR1 MNHNY, CDR2 SVGAGI (reference sequence). The CDR3 has 15 amino acids. The DNA for the CDR3 is TGTGCCAGCAAGGGGGGGGATGCAACTAATGAAAAACTGTTTTTT. This codes for CASKGGDATNEKLFF.

Only a few counts were recorded for this clonotype. This may arise from a read error, as a much more abundant clone is one base away. The chain uses TRBV6-5 and TRBJ2-4; TRBD1 aligns across 7 bases. CDR3 length: 14 amino acids. CDR1 and CDR2 from the germline V gene are MNHEY and SVGAGI. V lost 5 bases, J lost 7 bases, and 8 bases stayed unmatched. The CDR3 region has the DNA TGTGCCAGCAGTCATACGACAGGGTCGAACATTCAGTACTTC. Its translation: CASSHTTGSNIQYF.

In this sample, this clonotype turned up a few times. This sequence joins TRBV2 and TRBJ2-1; D is unclear. The CDR3 contains 15 residues. Trimming took off 4 bases at V and 0 bases at J, with 10 bases between the two ends. The germline V gene has CDR1 SNHLY and CDR2 FYNNEI. Here the CDR3 reads CASSVDRSSYNEQFF. CDR3 nucleotides: TGTGCCAGCAGTGTGGACCGGAGCTCCTACAATGAGCAGTTCTTC.

This clonotype was observed a handful of times. The chain carries TRBV2 and TRBJ2-7, with D unresolved. Germline lookup yields CDR1 SNHLY and CDR2 FYNNEI. The CDR3 consists of 15 residues. V was shortened by 7 bases and J by 0 bases, with 16 bases between the two germline ends. The CDR3 loop reads CASTTAIHHSYEQYF. CDR3 sequence (DNA): TGTGCCAGCACAACCGCCATTCATCACTCCTACGAGCAGTACTTC.

J is TRBJ2-3 and V is TRBV7-6, with D maybe TRBD2 (7 bases). This CDR3 region has 17 residues. Trimming removed 5 bases at V and 0 bases at J, with 18 bases between. Germline values: CDR1 SGHVS, CDR2 FNYEAQ. Here the CDR3 DNA reads TGTGCCAGCAGCCTAGGGGGGGGGAACCCTAGCACAGATACGCAGTATTTT. Amino acids: CASSLGGGNPSTDTQYF.